Each of the 5 T cell receptor beta chains below was sequenced from the same sample in a study of beta chain features in type 1 diabetes. Expressed TCRB transcripts were sequenced after all isolated RNA was converted to cDNA. Clones were sequenced by immunoSEQ multiplex PCR, and TCRdb holds only the in-frame ones, with some missing. The sample contains a few hundred thousand clones, 15% to 20% of which appear only once. The sequenced sample was naive CD4+ T cells from blood. These receptors were obtained from a woman between 18 and 30 years old in good health.

V usage is TRBV30 and J usage is TRBJ2-3, with 8 positions matching TRBD2. Germline CDR1 and CDR2: GTSNPN and SVGIG (reference sequence). The CDR3 is 13 residues long. V was clipped by 0 bases and J by 7 bases; unmatched bases: 3. CDR3 DNA: TGTGCCTGGAGTGTACTAGCGGTTAATACGCAGTATTTT. This translates into CAWSVLAVNTQYF.

This clone was detected a few times. The chain is built from TRBV15 and TRBJ2-5; tentative D call: TRBD2 (6 bases). This CDR3 has 15 amino acids. Trimming removed 0 bases from V and 5 bases from J, with 13 bases in between. CDR1 is LNHNV and CDR2 is YYDKDF in the germline V gene (reference sequence). The CDR3 nucleotides read TGTGCCACCAGCAGAGACGCGGGACCCCAGGAGACCCAGTACTTC. This encodes CATSRDAGPQETQYF.

The chain carries TRBV11-1 and TRBJ1-2, with 12 bases aligning to TRBD1. Germline CDR1 is SGHAT and CDR2 is FQDESV (reference sequence). The CDR3 length is 15 residues. After removal of 7 bases from V and 7 bases from J, the junction contained 10 bases not matched to a gene. The CDR3 loop reads CASTGGKGQGAGYTF. The CDR3 DNA sequence: TGTGCCAGCACCGGAGGAAAGGGACAGGGGGCTGGCTACACCTTC.

V usage is TRBV2 and J usage is TRBJ1-2; no clear D. Germline-derived CDR1 and CDR2 are SNHLY and FYNNEI. The CDR3 totals 11 residues. With 7 bases removed from V and 2 bases from J, the gap between germline ends came to 5 bases. In nucleotides, the CDR3 is TGTGCCAGCACACAGAACTATGGCTACACCTTC. Amino acids: CASTQNYGYTF.

There are a few counts of this clone. The chain recombines TRBV5-1 with TRBJ2-7; maybe TRBD2 (6 bases). Trimming took 3 bases from V and 9 from J, leaving 25 bases between them. The CDR3 length is 16 residues. The germline V gene encodes CDR1 SGHRS and CDR2 YFSETQ. The CDR3 nucleotides are TGCGCCAGCAGCTCCCTCGGGGGTAGACGGGAAATGGGGCAGTACTTC. Its protein product is CASSSLGGRREMGQYF.